This TCR beta chain was captured by sequencing in a study of blood T cell repertoires in COVID-19. The method was immunoSEQ multiplex PCR; TCRdb's version includes in-frame clones alone and lacks a portion of them. The sample carries more than 250,000 clones, around 83% recorded once. In regard to this clone: Other DNA sequences of this sample code for an identical CDR3.

Germline values: CDR1 SNHLY, CDR2 FYNNEI. Trimming cost V 4 bases and J 4 bases; bases outside gene matches: 5. The length of the CDR3 is 16 residues. The chain combines TRBV2 with TRBJ2-2, with 11 nucleotides matching TRBD2. Sequencing was done on a sample of peripheral blood. This receptor was obtained from a woman between 45 and 60 years old with acute or convalescent COVID-19. DNA of the CDR3: TGTGCCAGCAGTGGCTTAGCGGGAGGGAGCACCGGGGAGCTGTTTTTT. It specifies CASSGLAGGSTGELFF.